This T cell receptor (beta chain) was recovered during a study of regulatory T cells in long-lasting Graves disease. Arm-PCR of CDR3 regions with iRepertoire HTBI primers generated TCR beta libraries. TCRdb re-called the multiplex PCR reads through MiXCR, storing one row per CDR3 protein. This sample has roughly 500,000 distinct CDR3 sequences; roughly 21% occur once, and the top ten carry roughly 7%. CDR1 and CDR2 from the germline V gene are SQVTM and ANQGSEA. The germline V and J ends were trimmed by 1 base and 10 bases, with 11 bases remaining between them. The CDR3 has 12 residues. Time point of the sample: persistent/refractory GD, antithyroid drugs over 5 years with positive TRAb. There was RNA extracted from PBMCs, and the TCR library was made from it. Recruitment took place at an endocrinology department in Xi'an, China. Study-level findings and limits: Gene preferences differed: TRBV28, TRBJ1-2, TRBJ2-5 in persistent cases.

A remark on this clonotype: Its target is unknown.

The sequence came from a female donor with Graves disease. The rearrangement links TRBV29-1 to TRBJ2-1, with D perhaps given as TRBD1 or TRBD2 (6 bases each). This material consisted of peripheral blood mononuclear cells (PBMCs), taken when the disease was refractory, from a patient treated with antithyroid drugs. CDR3 sequence: CSVEGRGAEQFF. DNA of the CDR3: TGCAGCGTTGAAGGGAGGGGGGCCGAGCAGTTCTTC.